These 11 T cell receptor beta chains were all obtained from the same sample, sequenced in a study of vaccination effects on CD4 cells after COVID-19 (dated by TCRdb to between 2022 and 2023). Their specific antigens are unknown. The library came from the immunoSEQ multiplex PCR assay. Entries here come from immuneACCESS through TCRdb and include only in-frame sequences with V and J called. Some clones fail to appear in such tables; in the studies checked, an unresolved V gene covers under half of the shortfall, and the cause of the remainder is unknown. This sample gives about 59,000 clones in total; around 80% of them show up just once. 2% of the sample goes to the ten largest clones. In the ViraFEST assay, PBMC were stimulated with viral peptide pools, and TCR sequencing was then used to find antigen-specific CD4+ T cell clonotypes based on their expansion. After less than 13 days of culture, CD4+ T cells were isolated with the EasySep CD4+ T cell isolation kit. Participants received two doses of either the BNT162b2 or the mRNA-1273 mRNA SARS-CoV-2 vaccine.

This specimen consisted of CD4+ T cells from PBMCs cultured with HCoV-OC43 spike peptides, obtained after COVID-19 vaccination. Interpreted using the paper, the cell subset or site label stands for: HCoV-OC43 spike overlapping peptide pool stimulation. The receptors were gathered from a human donor who received a COVID-19 vaccine.

This chain joins TRBV5-1 and TRBJ1-4; TRBD1 agrees at 9 bases. The CDR3 has 14 amino acids. V shed 4 bases and J 8 bases; nucleotides not matched to a gene: 6. CDR1 SGHRS and CDR2 YFSETQ come from the germline V gene. The CDR3 DNA follows: TGCGCCAGCAGCAAGGACAGGGGAGAGGAAAAACTGTTTTTT. Translation gives CASSKDRGEEKLFF.

This chain joins TRBV12-3 or TRBV12-4 and TRBJ2-1; D is ambiguous. The CDR3 runs 12 residues. Trimming stripped 1 base from V and 7 bases from J, with 5 bases between. The CDR3 coding sequence is TGTGCCAGCAGTTTAGTGGGGAATGAGCAGTTCTTC. Its translation: CASSLVGNEQFF.

The chain has TRBV6-5 and TRBJ2-3; 11 positions match TRBD2. The CDR3 consists of 13 residues. Germline-derived CDR1 and CDR2 are MNHEY and SVGAGI. V trimming: 6 bases; J trimming: 12 bases; junction bases outside the gene matches: 8. The CDR3: CASRGTSGAFQYF. The CDR3 DNA follows: TGTGCCAGCAGGGGGACTAGCGGCGCGTTTCAGTATTTT.

V usage is TRBV12-3 or TRBV12-4 and J usage is TRBJ2-5, with a weak D call TRBD2 (6 bases). With 9 bases removed from V and 7 bases from J, the gap between germline ends came to 12 bases. The CDR3 spans 11 residues. The CDR3: CASMSGGTQYF. Written as DNA, the CDR3 is TGTGCCAGTATGTCCGGGGGGACCCAGTACTTC.

The V and J genes are TRBV9 and TRBJ1-2; no clear D. Trimming took 0 bases from V and 2 from J, leaving 5 bases between them. The V gene's germline CDR1 is SGDLS and CDR2 YYNGEE. This CDR3 is 13 amino acids long. The DNA of the CDR3 is TGTGCCAGCAGCGTAGACGTAAACTATGGCTACACCTTC. It translates to CASSVDVNYGYTF. The whole variable domain, filled in from reference TRBV9 and TRBJ1-2, reads DSGVTQTPKHLITATGQRVTLRCSPRSGDLSVYWYQQSLDQGLQFLIQYYNGEERAKGNILERFSAQQFPDLHSELNLSSLELGDSALYFCASSVDVNYGYTFGSGTRLTVV.

The CDR3 region has the DNA TGCGCCAGCTCCTCAGGGGTGAACACTGAAGCTTTCTTT. Encoded protein: CASSSGVNTEAFF. The chain is built from TRBV5-1 and TRBJ1-1; perhaps TRBD1 as D (6 bases). Germline V gene data show CDR1 as SGHRS and CDR2 as YFSETQ. V lost 7 bases to trimming and J lost 0 bases, with 10 bases between them. CDR3 length: 13 residues.

The chain combines TRBV24-1 with TRBJ1-4; weak D call: TRBD1 (5 bases). The V end lost 4 bases, the J end lost 8 bases, and 10 bases lay between the germline ends. CDR1 is KGHDR and CDR2 is SFDVKD in the germline V gene. The CDR3 spans 13 residues. Here the CDR3 reads CATSDHQGEKLFF. The CDR3 DNA follows: TGTGCCACCAGTGACCACCAGGGCGAAAAACTGTTTTTT.

The chain uses TRBV3-1 (or the pseudogene TRBV3-2) and TRBJ1-5; maybe TRBD1 (6 bases). Germline V gives CDR1 LGHDT, CDR2 YNNKEL (reference sequence). CDR3 length: 13 residues. Trimming took 3 bases from V and 7 from J, leaving 10 bases between them. The CDR3 is CASSQGASQPQHF. The CDR3 region has the DNA TGTGCCAGCAGCCAGGGGGCGAGCCAGCCCCAGCATTTT.

The rearrangement joins TRBV1 to TRBJ2-1; the table names TRBD2, a call not compared with the DNA. TRBV1 is assigned pseudogene status. The CDR3 covers 18 residues. CDR3 region: CTSSQVAQRGEKYNEQFF. The DNA for the CDR3 is TGCACCAGCAGCCAAGTCGCCCAGCGGGGGGAAAAATACAATGAGCAGTTCTTC.

CDR3 loop: CASGERGNEQYV. In DNA form, the CDR3 reads TGTGCCAGCGGCGAACGTGGAAACGAGCAGTACGTC. This chain connects TRBV28 to TRBJ2-7; D is uncertain. The germline V gene has CDR1 MDHEN and CDR2 SYDVKM. V lost 8 bases to trimming and J lost 5 bases, with 13 bases between them. CDR3 length: 12 residues.

V is TRBV4-1 and J is TRBJ1-5; D not resolved. There are 17 residues in the CDR3. Germline V gene lookup returns CDR1 MGHRA and CDR2 YSYEKL. Trimming cost V 0 bases and J 3 bases, with 15 bases left between them. The chain's CDR3 is CASSQEDSRDINQPQHF. In DNA form, the CDR3 reads TGCGCCAGCAGCCAAGAGGACTCTCGAGACATCAATCAGCCCCAGCATTTT.